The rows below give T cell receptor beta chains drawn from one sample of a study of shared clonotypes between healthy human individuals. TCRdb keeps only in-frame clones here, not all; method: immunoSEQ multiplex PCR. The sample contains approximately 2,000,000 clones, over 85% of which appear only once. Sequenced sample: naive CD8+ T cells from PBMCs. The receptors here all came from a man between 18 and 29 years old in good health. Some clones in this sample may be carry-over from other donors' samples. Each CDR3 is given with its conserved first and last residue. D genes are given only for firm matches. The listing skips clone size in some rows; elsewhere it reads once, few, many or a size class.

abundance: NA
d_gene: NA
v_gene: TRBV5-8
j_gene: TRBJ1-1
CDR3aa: CASFPRGFHVNTEAFF
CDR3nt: TGTGCCAGCTTCCCCCGGGGTTTTCATGTGAACACTGAAGCTTTCTTT

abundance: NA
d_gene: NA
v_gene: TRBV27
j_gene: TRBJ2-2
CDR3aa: CASSSDRWNTGELFF
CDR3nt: TGTGCCAGCAGTTCGGACAGATGGAACACCGGGGAGCTGTTTTTT

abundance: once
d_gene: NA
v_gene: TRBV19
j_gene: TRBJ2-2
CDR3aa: CASSIIVGTGELFF
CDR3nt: TGTGCCAGTAGTATTATAGTGGGCACCGGGGAGCTGTTTTTT

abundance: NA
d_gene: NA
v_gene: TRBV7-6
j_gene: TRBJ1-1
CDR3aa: CASSVRAGRNTEAFF
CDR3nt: TGTGCCAGCAGCGTACGGGCGGGGAGGAACACTGAAGCTTTCTTT

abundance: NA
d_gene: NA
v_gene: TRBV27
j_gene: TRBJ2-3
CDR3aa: CASSLSFGREGTDTQYF
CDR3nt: TGTGCCAGCAGTTTAAGTTTTGGCAGGGAAGGAACAGATACGCAGTATTTT

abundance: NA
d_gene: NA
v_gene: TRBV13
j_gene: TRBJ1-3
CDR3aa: CASSFEGLSRGNTIYF
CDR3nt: TGTGCCAGCAGCTTCGAGGGTTTGAGCAGGGGAAACACCATATATTTT

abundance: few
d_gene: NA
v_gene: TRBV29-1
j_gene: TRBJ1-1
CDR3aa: CSVLISPTEAFF
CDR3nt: TGCAGCGTCCTCATTTCGCCCACTGAAGCTTTCTTT

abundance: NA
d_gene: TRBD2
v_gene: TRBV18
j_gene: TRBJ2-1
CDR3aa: CASSPSGVSYNEQFF
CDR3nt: TGTGCCAGCTCACCTAGCGGGGTGTCCTACAATGAGCAGTTCTTC

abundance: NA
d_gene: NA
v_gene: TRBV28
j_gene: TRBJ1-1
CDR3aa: CASSPITGYTEAFF
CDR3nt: TGTGCCAGCAGCCCAATCACAGGGTACACTGAAGCTTTCTTT

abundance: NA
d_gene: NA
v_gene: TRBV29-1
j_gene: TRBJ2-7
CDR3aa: CSVETSGYEQYF
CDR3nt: TGCAGCGTTGAGACTTCAGGGTACGAGCAGTACTTC

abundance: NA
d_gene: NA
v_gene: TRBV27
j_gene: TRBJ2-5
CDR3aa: CASTGSNLETQYF
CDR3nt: TGTGCCAGCACGGGCAGTAATTTGGAGACCCAGTACTTC

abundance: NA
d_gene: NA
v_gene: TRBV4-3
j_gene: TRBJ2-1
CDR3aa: CASSQASGTYNEQFF
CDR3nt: TGCGCCAGCAGCCAAGCCTCAGGTACCTACAATGAGCAGTTCTTC

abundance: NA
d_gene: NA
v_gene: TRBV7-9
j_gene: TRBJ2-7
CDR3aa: CASSLVQEQYF
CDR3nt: TGTGCCAGCAGCTTAGTACAAGAGCAGTACTTC

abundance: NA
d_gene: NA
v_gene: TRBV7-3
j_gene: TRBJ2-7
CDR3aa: CASSLNFF
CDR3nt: TGTGCCAGCAGCTTGAACTTCTTC

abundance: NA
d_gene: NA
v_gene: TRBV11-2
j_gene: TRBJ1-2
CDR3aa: CASSLGIWGYTF
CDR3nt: TGTGCCAGCAGCTTGGGGATATGGGGCTACACCTTC

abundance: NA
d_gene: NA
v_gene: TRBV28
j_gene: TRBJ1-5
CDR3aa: CASRPRATNQPQHF
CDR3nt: TGTGCCAGCAGGCCCCGGGCCACCAATCAGCCCCAGCATTTT

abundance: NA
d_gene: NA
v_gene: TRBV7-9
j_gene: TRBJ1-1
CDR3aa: CASSPPDFEAFF
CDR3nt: TGTGCCAGCAGCCCCCCCGACTTTGAAGCTTTCTTT

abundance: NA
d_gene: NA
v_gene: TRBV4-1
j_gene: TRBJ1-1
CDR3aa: CASKTGGLNTEAFF
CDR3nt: TGCGCCAGCAAGACAGGCGGATTGAACACTGAAGCTTTCTTT